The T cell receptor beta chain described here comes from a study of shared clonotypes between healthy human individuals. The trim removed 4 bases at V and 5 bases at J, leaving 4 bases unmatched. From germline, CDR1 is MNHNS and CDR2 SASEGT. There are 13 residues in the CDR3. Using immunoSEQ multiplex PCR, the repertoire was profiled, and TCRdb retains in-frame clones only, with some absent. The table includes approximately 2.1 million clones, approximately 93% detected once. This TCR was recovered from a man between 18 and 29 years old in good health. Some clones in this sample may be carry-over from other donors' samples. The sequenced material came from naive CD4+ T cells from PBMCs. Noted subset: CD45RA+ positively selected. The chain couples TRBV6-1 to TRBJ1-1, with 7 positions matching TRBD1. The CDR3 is CASSAQGRTEAFF. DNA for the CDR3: TGTGCCAGCAGTGCACAGGGGCGGACTGAAGCTTTCTTT.